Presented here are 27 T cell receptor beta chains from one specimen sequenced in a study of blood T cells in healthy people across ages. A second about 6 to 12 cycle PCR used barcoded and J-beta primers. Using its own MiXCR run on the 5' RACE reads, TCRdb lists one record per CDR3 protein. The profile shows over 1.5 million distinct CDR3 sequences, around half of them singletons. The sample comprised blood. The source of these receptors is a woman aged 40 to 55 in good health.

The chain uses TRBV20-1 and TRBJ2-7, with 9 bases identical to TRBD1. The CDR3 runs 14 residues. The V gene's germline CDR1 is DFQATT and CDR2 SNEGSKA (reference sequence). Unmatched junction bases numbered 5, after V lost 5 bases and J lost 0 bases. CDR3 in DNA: TGCAGTGCTGACAGGGGGACAAGCTCCTACGAGCAGTACTTC. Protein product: CSADRGTSSYEQYF.

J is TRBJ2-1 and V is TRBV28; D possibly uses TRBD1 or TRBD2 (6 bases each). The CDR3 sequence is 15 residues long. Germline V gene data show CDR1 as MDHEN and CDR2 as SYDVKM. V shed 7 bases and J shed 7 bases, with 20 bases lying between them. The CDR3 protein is CASTNMRGGGNEQFF. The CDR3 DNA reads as TGTGCCAGCACAAACATGAGAGGAGGGGGAAATGAGCAGTTCTTC. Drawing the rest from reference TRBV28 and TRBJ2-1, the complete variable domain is DVKVTQSSRYLVKRTGEKVFLECVQDMDHENMFWYRQDPGLGLRLIYFSYDVKMKEKGDIPEGYSVSREKKERFSLILESASTNQTSMYLCASTNMRGGGNEQFFGPGTRLTVL.

The CDR3 here is CASSHPPGGGNYGYTF. The CDR3, as DNA: TGCGCCAGCAGCCACCCTCCCGGAGGAGGTAACTATGGCTACACCTTC. The rearrangement uses TRBV4-3 and TRBJ1-2; D gene ambiguous. Germline CDR1 and CDR2: LGHNA and YSLEER. This CDR3 has 16 residues. V lost 3 bases, J lost 1 base, and 15 bases lay in between.

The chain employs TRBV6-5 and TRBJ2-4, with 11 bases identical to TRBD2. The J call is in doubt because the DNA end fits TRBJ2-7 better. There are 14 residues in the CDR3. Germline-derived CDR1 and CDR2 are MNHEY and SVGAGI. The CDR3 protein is CASSILAGVNEQYF. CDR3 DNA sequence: TGTGCCAGCAGCATACTAGCGGGGGTCAACGAGCAGTACTTC.

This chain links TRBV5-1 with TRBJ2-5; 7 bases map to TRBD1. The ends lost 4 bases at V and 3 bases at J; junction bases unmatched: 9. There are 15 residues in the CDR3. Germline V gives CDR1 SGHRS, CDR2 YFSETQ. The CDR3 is CASSQTGTVKETQYF. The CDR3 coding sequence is TGCGCCAGCAGCCAGACCGGGACAGTTAAAGAGACCCAGTACTTC.

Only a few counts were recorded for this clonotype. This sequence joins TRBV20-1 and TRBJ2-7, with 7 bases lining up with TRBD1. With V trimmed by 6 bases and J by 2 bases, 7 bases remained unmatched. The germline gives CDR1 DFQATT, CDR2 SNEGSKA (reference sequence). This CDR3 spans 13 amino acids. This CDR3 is CSAVLDRAYEQYF. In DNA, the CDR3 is TGCAGTGCCGTACTTGACAGGGCCTACGAGCAGTACTTC.

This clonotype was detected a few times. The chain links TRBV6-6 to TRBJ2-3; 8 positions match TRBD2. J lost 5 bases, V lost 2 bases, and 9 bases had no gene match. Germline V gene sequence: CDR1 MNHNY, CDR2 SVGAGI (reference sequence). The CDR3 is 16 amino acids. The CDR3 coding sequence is TGTGCCAGCAGTTACGGGGGCGGGGGGCCCGGAGATACGCAGTATTTT. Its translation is CASSYGGGGPGDTQYF.

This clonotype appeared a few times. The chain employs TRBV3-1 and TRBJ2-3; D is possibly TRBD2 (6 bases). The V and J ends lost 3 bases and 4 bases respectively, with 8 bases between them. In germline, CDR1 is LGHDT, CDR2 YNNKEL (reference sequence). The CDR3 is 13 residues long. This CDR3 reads CASSQGRSDTQYF. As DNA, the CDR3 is TGTGCCAGCAGCCAGGGGAGGTCAGATACGCAGTATTTT.

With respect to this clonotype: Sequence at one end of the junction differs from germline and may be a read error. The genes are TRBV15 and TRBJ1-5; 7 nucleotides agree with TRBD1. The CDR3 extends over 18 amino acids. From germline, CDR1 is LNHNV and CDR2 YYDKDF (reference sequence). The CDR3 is CATSRPPSGTARNQPQHF. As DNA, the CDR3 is TGTGCGACCAGCAGACCCCCCTCGGGGACAGCGAGAAATCAGCCCCAGCATTTT.

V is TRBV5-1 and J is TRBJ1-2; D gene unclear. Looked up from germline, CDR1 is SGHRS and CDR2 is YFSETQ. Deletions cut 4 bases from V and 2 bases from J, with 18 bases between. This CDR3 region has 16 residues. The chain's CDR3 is CASSPLGGTTNYGYTF. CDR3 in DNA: TGCGCCAGCAGCCCCCTGGGAGGCACGACCAACTATGGCTACACCTTC. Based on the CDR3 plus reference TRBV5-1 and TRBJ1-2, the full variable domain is KAGVTQTPRYLIKTRGQQVTLSCSPISGHRSVSWYQQTPGQGLQFLFEYFSETQRNKGNFPGRFSGRQFSNSRSEMNVSTLELGDSALYLCASSPLGGTTNYGYTFGSGTRLTVV.

CDR3 sequence reads: CATRGETQYF. The CDR3, as DNA: TGTGCCACCAGGGGTGAGACCCAGTACTTC. The V gene is TRBV2, the J gene TRBJ2-5, with TRBD1 as a possible D gene (6 bases). There are 10 residues in the CDR3. CDR1 and CDR2 (germline): SNHLY, FYNNEI. V was shortened by 10 bases and J by 5 bases, with 8 bases between the two germline ends.

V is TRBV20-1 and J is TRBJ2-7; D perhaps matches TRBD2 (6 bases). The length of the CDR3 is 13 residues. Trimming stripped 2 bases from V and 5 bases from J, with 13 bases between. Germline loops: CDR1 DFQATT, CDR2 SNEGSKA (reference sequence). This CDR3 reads CSARCSGTHEQYF. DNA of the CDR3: TGCAGTGCTAGATGCTCGGGGACTCACGAGCAGTACTTC.

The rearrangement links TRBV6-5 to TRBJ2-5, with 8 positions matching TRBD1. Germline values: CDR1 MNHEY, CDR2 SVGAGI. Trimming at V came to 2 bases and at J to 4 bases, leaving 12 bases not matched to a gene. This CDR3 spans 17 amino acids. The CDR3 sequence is CASSYLLGGGQGETQYF. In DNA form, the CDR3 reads TGTGCCAGCAGTTACCTCCTGGGTGGTGGACAGGGAGAGACCCAGTACTTC.

The DNA of the CDR3 is TGTGCCAGCAGTTATGAAGTGCGTGGAGGGGAGACCCAGTACTTC. Translation gives CASSYEVRGGETQYF. The chain employs TRBV6-6 and TRBJ2-5, with D perhaps TRBD2 (6 bases). The V end lost 3 bases, the J end lost 5 bases, and 16 bases lay between the germline ends. The CDR3 covers 15 residues. CDR1 and CDR2 from the germline V gene are MNHNY and SVGAGI (reference sequence).

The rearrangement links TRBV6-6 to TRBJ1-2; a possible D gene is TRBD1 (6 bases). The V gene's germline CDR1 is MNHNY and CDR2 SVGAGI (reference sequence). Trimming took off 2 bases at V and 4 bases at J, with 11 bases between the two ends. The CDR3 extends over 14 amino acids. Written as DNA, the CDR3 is TGTGCCAGCAGTTACGGAGGGGGAAGCTATGGCTACACCTTC. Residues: CASSYGGGSYGYTF.

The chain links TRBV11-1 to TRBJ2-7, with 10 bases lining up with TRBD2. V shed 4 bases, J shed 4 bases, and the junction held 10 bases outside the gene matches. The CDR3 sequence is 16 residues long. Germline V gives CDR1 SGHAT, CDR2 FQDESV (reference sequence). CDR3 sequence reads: CASSSKIAGGNYEQYF. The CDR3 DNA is TGTGCCAGCAGCTCGAAGATAGCGGGGGGCAATTACGAGCAGTACTTC.

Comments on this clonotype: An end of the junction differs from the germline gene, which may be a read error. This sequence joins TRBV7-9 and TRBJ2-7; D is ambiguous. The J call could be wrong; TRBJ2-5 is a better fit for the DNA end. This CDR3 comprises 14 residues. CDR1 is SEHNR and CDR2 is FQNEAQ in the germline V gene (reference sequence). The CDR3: CACSLTLEQETQYF. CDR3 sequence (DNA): TGTGCCTGCAGCCTGACACTGGAACAAGAGACCCAGTACTTC.

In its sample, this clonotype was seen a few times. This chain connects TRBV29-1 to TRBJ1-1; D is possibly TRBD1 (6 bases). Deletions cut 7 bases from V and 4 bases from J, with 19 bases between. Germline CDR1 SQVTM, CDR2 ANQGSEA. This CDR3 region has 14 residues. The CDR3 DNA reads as TGCAGCGACCTACACCGAGGGGGGGGCACTGAAGCTTTCTTT. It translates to CSDLHRGGGTEAFF.

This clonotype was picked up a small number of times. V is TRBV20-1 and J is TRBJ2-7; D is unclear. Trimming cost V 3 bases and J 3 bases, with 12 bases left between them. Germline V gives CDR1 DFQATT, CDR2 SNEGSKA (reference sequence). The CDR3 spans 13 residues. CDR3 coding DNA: TGCAGTGCTAGGGGAATCGGGCGCTACGAGCAGTACTTC. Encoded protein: CSARGIGRYEQYF.

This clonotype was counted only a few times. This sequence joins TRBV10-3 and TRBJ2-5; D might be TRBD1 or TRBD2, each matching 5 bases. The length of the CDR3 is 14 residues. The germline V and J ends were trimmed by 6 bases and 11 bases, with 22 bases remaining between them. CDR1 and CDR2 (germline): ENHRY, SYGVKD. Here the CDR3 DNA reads TGTGCCATCAGCCCGGGGCAGGGCCCTCAGCAGCAGTACTTC. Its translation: CAISPGQGPQQQYF.

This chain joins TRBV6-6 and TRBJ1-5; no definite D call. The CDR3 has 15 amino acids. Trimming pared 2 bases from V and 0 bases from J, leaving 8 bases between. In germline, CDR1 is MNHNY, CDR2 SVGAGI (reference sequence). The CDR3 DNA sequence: TGTGCCAGCAGTTACCGGCATAATAGCAATCAGCCCCAGCATTTT. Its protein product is CASSYRHNSNQPQHF.

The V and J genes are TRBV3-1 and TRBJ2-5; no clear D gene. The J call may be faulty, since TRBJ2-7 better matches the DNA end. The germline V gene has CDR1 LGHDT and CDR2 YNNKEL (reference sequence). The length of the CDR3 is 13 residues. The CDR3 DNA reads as TGTGCCAGCAGCCAAGTTAGACGATCCGAGCAGTACTTC. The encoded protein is CASSQVRRSEQYF.

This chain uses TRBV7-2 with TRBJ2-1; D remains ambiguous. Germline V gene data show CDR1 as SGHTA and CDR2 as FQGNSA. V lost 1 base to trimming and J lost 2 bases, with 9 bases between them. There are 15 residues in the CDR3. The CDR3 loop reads CASSLDLAPYNEQFF. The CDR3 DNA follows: TGTGCCAGCAGCTTAGATCTCGCCCCCTACAATGAGCAGTTCTTC.

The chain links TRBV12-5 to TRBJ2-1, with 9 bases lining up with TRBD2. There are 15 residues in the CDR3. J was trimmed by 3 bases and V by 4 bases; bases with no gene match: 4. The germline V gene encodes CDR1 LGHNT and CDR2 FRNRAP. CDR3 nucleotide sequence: TGTGCTAGTGGTTGGGGTAGCGGGGGCTACAATGAGCAGTTCTTC. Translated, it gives CASGWGSGGYNEQFF.

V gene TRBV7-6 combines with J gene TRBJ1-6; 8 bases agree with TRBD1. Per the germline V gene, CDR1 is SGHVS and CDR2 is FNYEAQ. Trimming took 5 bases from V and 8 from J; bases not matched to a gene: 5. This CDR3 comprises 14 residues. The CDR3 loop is CASSQTGVDSPLHF. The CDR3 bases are TGTGCCAGCAGCCAGACAGGGGTCGATTCACCCCTCCACTTT.

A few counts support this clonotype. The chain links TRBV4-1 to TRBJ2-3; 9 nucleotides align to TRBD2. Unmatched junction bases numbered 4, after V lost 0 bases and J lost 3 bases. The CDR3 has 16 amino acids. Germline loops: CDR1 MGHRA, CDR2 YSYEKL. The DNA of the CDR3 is TGCGCCAGCAGCCAAGATGCGGGGGGGCAGACAGATACGCAGTATTTT. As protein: CASSQDAGGQTDTQYF.

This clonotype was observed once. CDR3 sequence reads: CASSPFQGTINNSPLHF. The CDR3 nucleotides are TGTGCCAGCTCACCATTCCAGGGGACGATTAATAATTCACCCCTCCACTTT. The chain employs TRBV18 and TRBJ1-6; D might be TRBD1 (6 bases). The germline gives CDR1 KGHSH, CDR2 LQKENI. V lost 2 bases and J 5 bases, leaving 16 bases between the germline ends. The CDR3 runs 17 residues.